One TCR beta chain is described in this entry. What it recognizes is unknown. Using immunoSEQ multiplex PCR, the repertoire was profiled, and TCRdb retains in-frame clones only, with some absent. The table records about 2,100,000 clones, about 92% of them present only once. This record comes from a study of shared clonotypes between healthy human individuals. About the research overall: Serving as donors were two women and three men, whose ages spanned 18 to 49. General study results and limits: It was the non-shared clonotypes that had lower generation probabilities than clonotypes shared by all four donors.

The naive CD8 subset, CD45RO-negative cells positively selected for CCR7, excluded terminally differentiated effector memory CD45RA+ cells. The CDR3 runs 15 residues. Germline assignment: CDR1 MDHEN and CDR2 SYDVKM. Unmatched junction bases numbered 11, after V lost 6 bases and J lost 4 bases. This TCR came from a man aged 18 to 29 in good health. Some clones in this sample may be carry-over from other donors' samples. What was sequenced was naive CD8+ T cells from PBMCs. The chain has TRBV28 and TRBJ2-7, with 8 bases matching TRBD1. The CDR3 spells CASRNDRGAGYEQYF. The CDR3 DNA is TGTGCCAGCAGAAACGACAGGGGAGCTGGGTACGAGCAGTACTTC.